This T cell receptor beta chain was recovered during a study of shared clonotypes between healthy human individuals. This CDR3 is built from 13 residues. V was shortened by 5 bases and J by 8 bases, with 12 bases between the two germline ends. Germline-derived CDR1 and CDR2 are MNHEY and SMNVEV (reference sequence). Sequencing was performed with immunoSEQ multiplex PCR; in TCRdb, only in-frame clones are kept and a portion is missing. The sample records roughly 2.2 million clones, less than 95% being singletons. As regards this clone: The sample contains more than one DNA sequence encoding this CDR3.

The origin of this receptor is a man aged 18 to 35 in good health. Some clones in this sample may be carry-over from other donors' samples. Sequences were obtained from naive CD4+ T cells from PBMCs. The subset here: CD45RA+ positively selected. This sequence joins TRBV27 and TRBJ1-4; TRBD1 might be the D (6 bases). The CDR3 sequence: CASSTQGREKLFF. Written as DNA, the CDR3 is TGTGCCAGCAGTACACAGGGACGCGAAAAACTGTTTTTT. Based on the CDR3 plus reference TRBV27 and TRBJ1-4, the full variable domain is EAQVTQNPRYLITVTGKKLTVTCSQNMNHEYMSWYRQDPGLGLRQIYYSMNVEVTDKGDVPEGYKVSRKEKRNFPLILESPSPNQTSLYFCASSTQGREKLFFGSGTQLSVL.